The entry below describes one T cell receptor beta chain. Antigen specificity is unknown. Germline CDR1 reads SQVTM; CDR2 reads ANQGSEA. The CDR3 contains 15 residues. The entry originates in a study of blood T cells in healthy people across ages. The study, taken as a whole, reports: TCR beta diversity tracked closely with naive T cell percentage.

It was with a sample-barcoded 5' primer and a J-beta primer mix that a second PCR of roughly 6 to 12 cycles was run. Via MiXCR, TCRdb re-called the 5' RACE reads, giving one row per CDR3 protein. The top ten hold under 20% of the sample, which has more than 500,000 distinct CDR3 sequences, approximately 27% seen once. The sequenced sample consisted of blood. The chain joins TRBV29-1 to TRBJ2-1; TRBD2 might be the D (6 bases). The end of the DNA aligns better with TRBJ2-7, so the J call may be wrong. The TCR originated in a woman in her 70s in good health. CDR3 residues: CSSREDLVRSYEQYF. The CDR3 nucleotides are TGCTCCAGCAGGGAGGATCTGGTACGGTCCTACGAGCAGTACTTC.